This T cell receptor beta chain was profiled in a study of T cell repertoires in cytomegalovirus infection. Turning to the study itself: Both CMV infection and a matching HLA type were indicated by public TCR beta signatures.

There are a few counts of this clonotype. Its specificity is unknown. The CDR3 contains 14 residues. V lost 8 bases and J lost 2, with 13 bases in between. The germline gives CDR1 MNHEY, CDR2 SVGAGI. MiXCR, run by TCRdb on the reads, gives a single entry per CDR3 protein. The repertoire includes 370,000 or so distinct CDR3 sequences, approximately 30% of them detected once, and about 13% sits in the top ten. This chain links TRBV6-5 with TRBJ1-5; D perhaps matches TRBD1 (6 bases). This clonotype was sampled from a human donor in good health (CMV status not recorded). Some clones in this sample may be carry-over from other donors' samples. This material consisted of cultured PBMCs, taken from culture after CMV antigen stimulation. CDR3 region: CASGMGGRNQPQHF. Here the CDR3 DNA reads TGTGCCAGCGGAATGGGGGGCCGCAATCAGCCCCAGCATTTT.